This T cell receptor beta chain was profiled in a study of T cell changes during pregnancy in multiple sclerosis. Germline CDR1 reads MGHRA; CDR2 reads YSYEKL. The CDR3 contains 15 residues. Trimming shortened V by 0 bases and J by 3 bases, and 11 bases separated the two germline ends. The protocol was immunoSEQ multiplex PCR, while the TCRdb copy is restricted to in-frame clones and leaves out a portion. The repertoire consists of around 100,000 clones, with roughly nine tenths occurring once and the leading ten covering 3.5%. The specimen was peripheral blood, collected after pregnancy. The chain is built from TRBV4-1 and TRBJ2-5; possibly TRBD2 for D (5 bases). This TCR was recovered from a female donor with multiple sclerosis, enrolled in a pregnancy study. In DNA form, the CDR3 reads TGCGCCAGCAGCCAAGATGAATCGGGGAAAGAGACCCAGTACTTC. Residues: CASSQDESGKETQYF.